In its sample, the clone carrying this TCR beta chain was seen many times. Its specificity is not known. Trimming cost V 4 bases and J 8 bases, with 11 bases left between them. The germline V gene has CDR1 SGHVS and CDR2 FNYEAQ. The CDR3 extends over 12 amino acids. The source of the sample is a study of cytomegalovirus exposure and HLA in healthy donors. General study results and limits: As immune exposure information, only CMV serostatus was available. Later findings reportedly placed an Asian-associated ancestry cluster below the approximately 620-donor mean for N-insertions. Investigators reported 150 to 200 TCR beta chains as tied to cytomegalovirus.

In the PCR, 60 Vbeta and 13 Jbeta primers were used. Method: immunoSEQ multiplex PCR; TCRdb's copy keeps in-frame clones and lacks some. The table records 82,000 or so clones, around 10% of them present only once. This clonotype was sampled from a man in his 60s in good health and CMV-seropositive. The V gene is TRBV7-6, the J gene TRBJ1-1; no clear D gene. Sample: PBMCs. CDR3 sequence reads: CASSSYTGEAFF. CDR3 nucleotide sequence: TGTGCCAGCAGCTCATATACGGGGGAAGCTTTCTTT.